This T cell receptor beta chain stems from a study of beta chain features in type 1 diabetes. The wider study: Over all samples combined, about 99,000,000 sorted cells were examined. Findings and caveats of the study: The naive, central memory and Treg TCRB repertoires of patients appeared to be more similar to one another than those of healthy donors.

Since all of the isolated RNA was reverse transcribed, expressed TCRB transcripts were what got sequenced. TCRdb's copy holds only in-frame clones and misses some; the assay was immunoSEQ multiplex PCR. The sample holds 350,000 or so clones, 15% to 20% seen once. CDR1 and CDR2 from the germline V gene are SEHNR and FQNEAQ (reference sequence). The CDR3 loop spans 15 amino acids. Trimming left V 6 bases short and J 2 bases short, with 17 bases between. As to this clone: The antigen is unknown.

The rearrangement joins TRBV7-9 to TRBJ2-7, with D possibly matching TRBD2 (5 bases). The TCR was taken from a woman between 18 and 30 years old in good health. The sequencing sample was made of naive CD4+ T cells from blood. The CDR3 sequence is CASSSLGVVAYEQYF. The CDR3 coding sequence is TGTGCCAGCAGTTCATTGGGAGTGGTGGCCTACGAGCAGTACTTC.